The 23 T cell receptor beta chains below were found in one sample sequenced in a study of tumor and adjacent non-tumor tissue in lung cancer. No cell sorting was done before RNA was extracted from the tissue. TCRbeta libraries were built with three rounds of nested PCR, modified from ARM-PCR. A single record per CDR3 protein comes from TCRdb applying MiXCR to the multiplex PCR reads. The top ten hold around 15% of the sample, which has about 85,000 distinct CDR3 sequences, about 66% seen once. Sequenced sample: lung tumor tissue. The receptor set was obtained from a man between 65 and 85 years old with non-small cell lung cancer.

This clonotype was observed many times. The gene calls are TRBV6-2 or TRBV6-3 and TRBJ2-2, with 10 bases aligning to TRBD1. Per germline, CDR1 MNHEY and CDR2 SVGEGT. With 6 bases clipped from V and 3 bases from J, the junction kept 4 bases outside the gene matches. CDR3 length: 15 residues. The CDR3 DNA sequence: TGTGCCAGCAGAGGCGGGACAGGGGACACCGGGGAGCTGTTTTTT. As protein: CASRGGTGDTGELFF.

For this clonotype: In this CDR3 the conserved last residue, phenylalanine or tryptophan, is missing, so a read error is likely. The chain is built from TRBV11-2 and TRBJ2-2; D may be TRBD1 (6 bases). CDR1 and CDR2 (germline): SGHAT, FQNNGV. V was trimmed by 2 bases and J by 7 bases, leaving 14 bases between them. This CDR3 comprises 15 residues. The CDR3: CASSLSGGRIGELFS. In DNA, the CDR3 is TGTGCCAGCAGCTTAAGTGGGGGCAGGATCGGGGAGCTGTTTTCT.

The chain couples TRBV12-3 or TRBV12-4 to TRBJ2-2; the match to TRBD2 covers 8 bases. The CDR3 contains 17 residues. V lost 4 bases and J lost 13; bases outside the gene matches: 20. DNA for the CDR3: TGTGCCAGCAGTTCTAAAAGGACTAGCACCTACACCGTGGGGCTGTTTTTT. This gives the protein CASSSKRTSTYTVGLFF.

The chain joins TRBV6-1 to TRBJ2-3; D possibly matches TRBD1 or TRBD2 (5 bases each). Trimming took 7 bases from V and 11 from J, leaving 16 bases between them. Germline V gene lookup returns CDR1 MNHNS and CDR2 SASEGT. The CDR3 extends over 12 amino acids. In DNA form, the CDR3 reads TGTGCCAGCAAGGATTCGGGGCGGGTGCAGTATTTT. Translation gives CASKDSGRVQYF.

To note about this clonotype: Because it lacks the conserved phenylalanine or tryptophan at the end, this CDR3 is likely a read error. The V call is TRBV10-3, the J call TRBJ2-7; 12 nucleotides line up with TRBD2. Per the germline V gene, CDR1 is ENHRY and CDR2 is SYGVKD. Unmatched junction bases numbered 10, after V lost 3 bases and J lost 4 bases. CDR3 size: 17 residues. The CDR3 DNA reads TGTGCCATCAGTGAAAGGGCTAGCGGGAGGGCCCGGTACGAGCAGTACTTA. It encodes CAISERASGRARYEQYL.

This clonotype occurred a few times. Given a much more abundant clone one base away, this may be a read error. In nucleotides, the CDR3 is TGCTGTGCTTCCCTAGATATCTACGAGCAGTACTTC. It is translated as CCASLDIYEQYF. J is TRBJ2-7 and V is TRBV20-1; D ambiguous. The CDR3 runs 12 residues. Germline V gene sequence: CDR1 DFQATT, CDR2 SNEGSKA (reference sequence).

Worth noting for this clonotype: The conserved phenylalanine or tryptophan normally closing the CDR3 is absent here, so this likely arose from a read error. This chain links TRBV5-1 with TRBJ2-1, with 7 bases identical to TRBD1. J was trimmed by 4 bases and V by 5 bases; bases with no gene match: 6. The CDR3 loop spans 14 amino acids. From germline, CDR1 is SGHRS and CDR2 YFSETQ. CDR3 loop: CASSWGQFYNEQFL. In DNA, the CDR3 is TGCGCCAGCAGTTGGGGACAGTTTTACAATGAGCAGTTCCTC.

Concerning this clonotype itself: Since no conserved phenylalanine or tryptophan closes the CDR3, a read error is the likely cause. The limits of the CDR3 on the DNA are not certain, so only TCRdb's listed CDR3 is given. The V gene is TRBV12-3 or TRBV12-4, the J gene TRBJ2-6. The CDR3 spans 14 residues, counting both ends. This chain's CDR3 is CASSFPSGANVMTL.

This clonotype was detected ten times or more. The chain joins TRBV5-1 to TRBJ2-3; 10 bases map to TRBD1. Per germline, CDR1 SGHRS and CDR2 YFSETQ. The CDR3 consists of 16 residues. J lost 3 bases, V lost 5 bases, and 9 bases had no gene match. In DNA form, the CDR3 reads TGCGCCAGCAGAAGACAGGGGGCGATGGGGACAGATACGCAGTATTTT. It encodes CASRRQGAMGTDTQYF.

The sample holds a few counts of this clonotype. This sequence joins TRBV6-5 and TRBJ2-7, with 9 bases identical to TRBD2. Germline V gene lookup returns CDR1 MNHEY and CDR2 SVGAGI. CDR3 length equals 15 residues. Germline trimming cut 3 bases from V and 2 bases from J; bases unmatched to any gene: 5. The CDR3 DNA follows: TGTGCCAGCAGTTATCGGCGGGAGGGCACCTACGAGCAGTACTTC. This sequence encodes CASSYRREGTYEQYF.

Details on this clonotype: Likely a read error: the CDR3 ends without its conserved phenylalanine or tryptophan. The J gene is TRBJ2-5, the V gene TRBV11-2; 9 bases map to TRBD2. This CDR3 has 14 residues. Germline-derived CDR1 and CDR2 are SGHAT and FQNNGV. This CDR3 reads CASSSAGGPETQYL. Written as DNA, the CDR3 is TGTGCCAGTAGCTCTGCGGGGGGGCCGGAGACCCAGTACCTC.

This clonotype was observed many times. This chain links TRBV20-1 with TRBJ2-5, with D possibly being TRBD1 (5 bases). Trimming removed 2 bases from V and 5 bases from J, with 12 bases in between. Looked up from germline, CDR1 is DFQATT and CDR2 is SNEGSKA (reference sequence). The CDR3 contains 13 residues. DNA of the CDR3: TGCAGTGCTAGAAACAGCAGGGTGGAGACCCAGTACTTC. Its translation: CSARNSRVETQYF.

Comments on this clonotype: Relative to the germline gene, one junction end is altered; a read error may explain this. The rearrangement uses TRBV11-1 and TRBJ2-7, with a possible D match to TRBD2 (5 bases). Germline V lookup: CDR1 SGHAT, CDR2 FQDESV (reference sequence). The CDR3 length is 14 residues. CDR3 DNA: TGTGTCAGTAGCTTAGAGTACCTAGCCTACGAGCGGTACTTC. Its translation: CVSSLEYLAYERYF.

As to this clonotype: A much larger clone differs by one base, so this may be a read error. The CDR3 spells CASSPRDSPTNEAFF. CDR3 bases: TGTGCCAGCAGCCCCCGAGACTCCCCAACCAATGAAGCTTTCTTT. The V call is TRBV13, the J call TRBJ1-1; D uncertain. Germline CDR1 PRHDT, CDR2 FYEKMQ (reference sequence). Trimming shortened V by 5 bases and J by 7 bases, and 20 bases separated the two germline ends. The CDR3 is 15 amino acids. The full variable domain, in which reference TRBV13 and TRBJ1-1 provide the parts outside the CDR3, is AAGVIQSPRHLIKEKRETATLKCYPIPRHDTVYWYQQGPGQDPQFLISFYEKMQSDKGSIPDRFSAQQFSDYHSELNMSSLELGDSALYFCASSPRDSPTNEAFFGQGTRLTVV.

By share, this clonotype counts as large (0.1 to 1%). The V gene is TRBV11-3, the J gene TRBJ2-1, with D tentatively TRBD2 (5 bases). Germline-derived CDR1 and CDR2 are SGHNT and YENEEA. V shed 0 bases and J shed 5 bases, with 11 bases lying between them. CDR3 size: 15 residues. CDR3 nucleotides: TGTGCCAGCAGCTTAGATCGGGGAACTAACAATGAGCAGTTCTTC. Its protein is CASSLDRGTNNEQFF.

Concerning this clonotype: A much bigger clone sits one base away, suggesting this may be a read error. This chain links TRBV20-1 with TRBJ2-3, with 7 positions matching TRBD2. The CDR3 is 13 amino acids. Germline CDR1 is DFQATT and CDR2 is SNEGSKA (reference sequence). Germline trimming cut 4 bases from V and 6 bases from J; bases unmatched to any gene: 7. CDR3 DNA: TGCAGTGCTACTCTAGCGGAAGTGGATACGCAGTATTTT. Protein sequence: CSATLAEVDTQYF.

As to this clonotype: The junction differs from germline at one of its ends, possibly a read error. The V call is TRBV7-8, the J call TRBJ2-1, with D possibly matching TRBD1 (5 bases). CDR1 is SGHVS, CDR2 FQNEAQ, per germline. CDR3 length: 16 amino acids. In DNA, the CDR3 is TGTGCCAGCAGCCCCTACGCCAAGGGGAAACGCAGTGAGCGGTTCTTC. Residues: CASSPYAKGKRSERFF.

This clonotype was observed many times. The genes are TRBV6-1 and TRBJ1-5; perhaps TRBD1 as D (6 bases). Germline assignment: CDR1 MNHNS and CDR2 SASEGT. The CDR3 has 15 residues. V gave up 6 bases and J gave up 2 bases, with 14 bases separating them. This CDR3 reads CASRMGAVGNQPQHF. For the CDR3, the DNA is TGTGCCAGCAGGATGGGGGCCGTAGGCAATCAGCCCCAGCATTTT.

Points on this clonotype: The junction departs from the called germline gene at one end, perhaps through a read error. The CDR3 bases are TGCAGTGCTCACCCAAGACGGAGCCATAATTCACCCTTCCACTTT. Protein sequence: CSAHPRRSHNSPFHF. The J gene is TRBJ1-6, the V gene TRBV20-1; D uncertain. The CDR3 spans 15 residues. CDR1 is DFQATT, CDR2 SNEGSKA, per germline (reference sequence).

The CDR3 DNA follows: TGCAGTACTGGGGACAGCATGAACACTGAAGCTTTCTTT. It specifies CSTGDSMNTEAFF. This chain connects TRBV20-1 to TRBJ1-1, with TRBD1 identical over 7 bases. The germline gives CDR1 DFQATT, CDR2 SNEGSKA (reference sequence). V shed 8 bases and J 0 bases; nucleotides not matched to a gene: 6. The CDR3 has 13 amino acids.

The rearrangement links TRBV5-5 to TRBJ1-3, with 7 bases identical to TRBD1. Germline CDR1 SGHKS, CDR2 YYEKEE (reference sequence). The CDR3 contains 16 residues. V lost 6 bases to trimming and J lost 3 bases; unmatched junction nucleotides: 12. The CDR3 loop reads CASIGEGTAFGNTIYF. In DNA form, the CDR3 reads TGTGCCAGCATCGGGGAAGGGACAGCCTTTGGAAACACCATATATTTT. The variable domain in full, completed from reference TRBV5-5 and TRBJ1-3, reads DAGVTQSPTHLIKTRGQQVTLRCSPISGHKSVSWYQQVLGQGPQFIFQYYEKEERGRGNFPDRFSARQFPNYSSELNVNALLLGDSALYLCASIGEGTAFGNTIYFGEGSWLTVV.

Note on this clonotype: A much larger clone is a single base away; this may be a read error. The chain has TRBV7-8 and TRBJ1-2; 12 nucleotides align to TRBD1. In germline, CDR1 is SGHVS, CDR2 FQNEAQ. CDR3 length: 17 residues. The CDR3 DNA is TGTGCCTGCAGCTTATCCGGGACAGGGGGCCTGGGGCATGGCTACACCTTC. Translating gives CACSLSGTGGLGHGYTF. Full variable domain (outside the CDR3, taken from reference TRBV7-8 and TRBJ1-2): GAGVSQSPRYKVAKRGQDVALRCDPISGHVSLFWYQQALGQGPEFLTYFQNEAQLDKSGLPSDRFFAERPEGSVSTLKIQRTQQEDSAVYLCACSLSGTGGLGHGYTFGSGTRLTVV.

For this clonotype: Its ends do not fully match the called genes, so a read error is possible. This sequence joins TRBV4-1 and TRBJ1-2; D call uncertain. The CDR3 extends over 14 amino acids. Germline V lookup: CDR1 MGHRA, CDR2 YSYEKL. CDR3 loop: CTSSQHRPGGSYIF. Here the CDR3 DNA reads TGCACTAGCAGCCAACATCGGCCGGGCGGAAGCTACATCTTC.